Listed here is a single T cell receptor (beta chain). The antigen remains undetermined. The sample originates from a study of cytomegalovirus exposure and HLA in healthy donors. PCR amplification relied on 60 Vbeta primers (plus 13 Jbeta primers). Some clones are missing from TCRdb's copy, which holds only in-frame ones; the method was immunoSEQ multiplex PCR. The repertoire holds 210,000 or so clones, with 70% to 80% as singletons. V was trimmed by 5 bases and J by 4 bases, leaving 11 bases between them. The CDR3 sequence is 13 residues long. Germline V CDR1 and CDR2: SNHLY, FYNNEI. Study-level findings and limits: There were reportedly fewer N-insertions in an Asian-associated ancestry cluster than the approximately 700-donor mean, in a later analysis.

V is TRBV2 and J is TRBJ1-2; unclear D gene. Sequenced material: PBMCs. This receptor was identified in a man aged 35 to 55 in good health and CMV-seronegative. In DNA form, the CDR3 reads TGTGCCAGCAGTCTCCTAGAGGGCTATGGCTACACCTTC. This gives the protein CASSLLEGYGYTF.